Shown below are 16 T cell receptor beta chains from a single sample sequenced in a study of CD8+ T cells in alopecia areata. Stated treatment: oral pan-JAK inhibitor, 5-10 mg twice daily. Extracted RNA was reverse transcribed into cDNA, the sequencing template. Method: immunoSEQ multiplex PCR; TCRdb's copy keeps in-frame clones and lacks some. Of approximately 110,000 clones listed, around 54% are singletons. This specimen was CD4+ T cells sorted from blood, taken at week 24, from a patient treated with tofacitinib. The receptors were gathered from a human donor with alopecia areata.

The chain recombines TRBV11-2 with TRBJ1-1; D is undetermined. The germline gives CDR1 SGHAT, CDR2 FQNNGV. CDR3 length: 14 residues. The V gene lost 3 bases and the J gene lost 4 bases, with 12 bases spanning the gap. The CDR3 DNA is TGTGCCAGCAGCTTTACGGGTTCGATCACTGAAGCTTTCTTT. Translating gives CASSFTGSITEAFF.

This clone was seen once. This rearrangement joins TRBV5-1 to TRBJ2-5; the D gene is possibly TRBD2 (5 bases). From germline, CDR1 is SGHRS and CDR2 YFSETQ. Trimming stripped 4 bases from V and 5 bases from J, with 18 bases between. The CDR3 totals 15 residues. The CDR3 DNA reads as TGCGCCAGCAGCCTGGATGGTGGAGGTCCCGAGACCCAGTACTTC. Amino acids: CASSLDGGGPETQYF.

With respect to this clone: Additional DNA sequences in this sample encode the identical CDR3. The chain couples TRBV18 to TRBJ2-5; D is uncertain. The V end lost 1 base, the J end lost 3 bases, and 0 bases lay between the germline ends. The CDR3 consists of 11 residues. CDR1 and CDR2 (germline): KGHSH, LQKENI. CDR3 protein: CASSPQETQYF. The CDR3 DNA follows: TGTGCCAGCTCACCACAAGAGACCCAGTACTTC.

V is TRBV7-8 and J is TRBJ2-1, with 9 positions matching TRBD1. The CDR3 runs to 15 residues. CDR1 and CDR2 from the germline V gene are SGHVS and FQNEAQ. The ends lost 1 base at V and 4 bases at J; junction bases unmatched: 2. The CDR3 nucleotides read TGTGCCAGCAGCTTAGTGGGACAGGGTTACAATGAGCAGTTCTTC. Translation gives CASSLVGQGYNEQFF.

In nucleotides, the CDR3 is TGTGCCAGCAGCTTCTCGTCGGGGAACACTGAAGCTTTCTTT. Translated, it gives CASSFSSGNTEAFF. The chain is built from TRBV7-2 and TRBJ1-1; D not resolved. Germline V lookup: CDR1 SGHTA, CDR2 FQGNSA. The V gene lost 3 bases and the J gene lost 1 base, with 9 bases spanning the gap. CDR3 length: 14 residues.

To note about this clone: At one boundary the junction diverges from the germline segment, which might be a read error. The chain carries TRBV7-7 and TRBJ2-7; TRBD1 aligns across 8 bases. The V gene's germline CDR1 is SSHAT and CDR2 FNYEAQ (reference sequence). The CDR3 length is 16 residues. CDR3 in amino acids: CASSRSHDRGKYEQYF. The CDR3 nucleotides are TGTGCTAGCAGTAGATCCCATGACAGGGGAAAGTACGAGCAGTACTTC.

A few counts support this clone. The chain combines TRBV4-2 with TRBJ2-7; D may match TRBD1 or TRBD2 (5 bases each). With 3 bases removed from V and 2 bases from J, the gap between germline ends came to 23 bases. This CDR3 spans 18 amino acids. The germline CDR1 and CDR2 sequences are LGHNA and YNFKEQ. The CDR3 DNA sequence: TGTGCCAGCAGCCATTCCGCCCTAAAAGGGACCGCTACCTACGAGCAGTACTTC. This translates into CASSHSALKGTATYEQYF.

The chain combines TRBV7-9 with TRBJ2-3; TRBD2 agrees at 8 bases. In germline, CDR1 is SEHNR, CDR2 FQNEAQ (reference sequence). Unmatched junction bases numbered 6, after V lost 4 bases and J lost 3 bases. This CDR3 has 15 amino acids. CDR3 amino acids: CASSSAGGQTDTQYF. CDR3 DNA sequence: TGTGCCAGCAGCTCCGCGGGGGGCCAGACAGATACGCAGTATTTT.

This clone was seen once. V is TRBV4-3 and J is TRBJ2-3; no clear D gene. V was shortened by 1 base and J by 2 bases, with 10 bases between the two germline ends. This CDR3 is built from 15 residues. Per germline, CDR1 LGHNA and CDR2 YSLEER. CDR3 in amino acids: CASSQGLLSTDTQYF. The CDR3 DNA follows: TGCGCCAGCAGCCAAGGCCTACTTTCCACAGATACGCAGTATTTT.

The J gene is TRBJ1-1, the V gene TRBV6-5, with D possibly matching TRBD1 (5 bases). The CDR3 runs 12 residues. CDR1 is MNHEY, CDR2 SVGAGI, per germline. Trimming shortened V by 2 bases and J by 11 bases, and 12 bases separated the two germline ends. CDR3 DNA sequence: TGTGCCAGCAGTTACCCGCAGGGTACGGCTTTCTTT. Its translation is CASSYPQGTAFF.

V usage is TRBV4-3 and J usage is TRBJ2-7, with 7 bases lining up with TRBD1. The length of the CDR3 is 15 residues. CDR1 and CDR2 (germline): LGHNA, YSLEER. Germline trimming cut 1 base from V and 2 bases from J; bases unmatched to any gene: 5. CDR3: CASSQGDRAPYEQYF. CDR3 bases: TGCGCCAGCAGCCAAGGAGACAGGGCCCCCTACGAGCAGTACTTC.

This clone appeared a few times. The V gene is TRBV19, the J gene TRBJ1-5, with a tentative D call TRBD1 (5 bases). Germline CDR1 and CDR2: LNHDA and SQIVND (reference sequence). This CDR3 contains 15 residues. V shed 4 bases and J shed 0 bases, with 10 bases lying between them. The CDR3, as DNA: TGTGCCAGTAGTACGACAGCGTATAGCAATCAGCCCCAGCATTTT. As protein: CASSTTAYSNQPQHF.

The rearrangement uses TRBV2 and TRBJ2-3, with 7 bases aligning to TRBD2. The J segment lost 6 bases and the V segment lost 6 bases, leaving 15 bases of the junction unmatched. Per the germline V gene, CDR1 is SNHLY and CDR2 is FYNNEI. This CDR3 has 16 residues. Here the CDR3 reads CASSPLSGVITDTQYF. CDR3 DNA sequence: TGTGCCAGCAGCCCCTTGAGCGGGGTAATCACGGATACGCAGTATTTT. Looking up the rest from reference TRBV2 and TRBJ2-3 gives the full variable domain: EPEVTQTPSHQVTQMGQEVILRCVPISNHLYFYWYRQILGQKVEFLVSFYNNEISEKSEIFDDQFSVERPDGSNFTLKIRSTKLEDSAMYFCASSPLSGVITDTQYFGPGTRLTVL.

The chain has TRBV29-1 and TRBJ2-1; D possibly matches TRBD1 or TRBD2 (5 bases each). Germline CDR1 and CDR2: SQVTM and ANQGSEA. Trimming removed 5 bases at V and 7 bases at J, with 12 bases between. The CDR3 is 12 residues long. The CDR3 loop reads CSVQRDLNEQFF. The CDR3 DNA reads as TGCAGCGTTCAACGGGACCTGAATGAGCAGTTCTTC.

This chain links TRBV6-6 with TRBJ2-2, with 9 bases matching TRBD2. There are 15 residues in the CDR3. Germline V gene data show CDR1 as MNHNY and CDR2 as SVGAGI (reference sequence). With V trimmed by 7 bases and J by 4 bases, 7 bases remained unmatched. The CDR3 sequence is CASTRGLASTGELFF. In DNA, the CDR3 is TGTGCCAGCACCCGGGGACTAGCTAGCACCGGGGAGCTGTTTTTT.

The chain joins TRBV18 to TRBJ2-5; D might be TRBD2 (6 bases). The germline V gene has CDR1 KGHSH and CDR2 LQKENI. Trimming shortened V by 1 base and J by 5 bases, and 14 bases separated the two germline ends. This CDR3 region has 15 residues. The CDR3 spells CASSPRTAAGETQYF. The CDR3 DNA sequence: TGTGCCAGCTCACCACGCACTGCTGCGGGGGAGACCCAGTACTTC.